Only a few counts were recorded for the clone carrying this T cell receptor beta chain. Its antigen is currently unknown. This entry belongs to a study of T cell repertoires in cytomegalovirus infection. At the level of the study: Recently identified HLA-C-restricted CMV epitopes were among the peptides used.

TCRdb passed the reads through MiXCR, listing each CDR3 protein once. The sample gives under 500,000 distinct CDR3 sequences, under 45% of which show up once; around 44% is in the top ten. Overall study findings and caveats: Totalled public TCR beta family frequency picked out people who carried CMV plus the relevant HLA.

The CDR3 consists of 16 residues. Germline assignment: CDR1 LGHNA and CDR2 YSLEER. The V end was cut by 1 base, the J end by 0 bases, with 11 bases between. This chain links TRBV4-3 with TRBJ2-3; D ambiguous. The specimen was cultured PBMCs, collected from culture after CMV antigen stimulation. The receptor was derived from a human donor in good health (CMV status not recorded). Some clones in this sample may be carry-over from other donors' samples. CDR3 residues: CASSQGSDASTDTQYF. CDR3 in DNA: TGCGCCAGCAGCCAAGGCTCCGATGCTAGCACAGATACGCAGTATTTT.